The 6 T cell receptor beta chains below come from one sample, sequenced in a study of shared clonotypes between healthy human individuals. The repertoire was sequenced with immunoSEQ multiplex PCR; TCRdb's copy has only in-frame clones and lacks some. The data hold millions of clones, with 85% to 95% observed a single time. Specimen: naive CD4+ T cells sorted from blood. Subset specified: CD45RA+ positively selected. These receptors were taken from a man aged 18 to 29 in good health.

The chain is built from TRBV25-1 and TRBJ2-6, with D tentatively TRBD2 (5 bases). The CDR3 totals 15 residues. V was clipped by 3 bases and J by 3 bases, with 9 bases between them. Germline V gene data show CDR1 as MGHDK and CDR2 as SYGVNS. CDR3 protein: CASSDSGDGANVLTF. DNA for the CDR3: TGTGCCAGCAGTGATTCCGGGGATGGGGCCAACGTCCTGACTTTC.

This chain joins TRBV2 and TRBJ2-7; unclear D gene. The ends were cut back, 4 bases at V and 3 bases at J, with 10 bases in the middle. The CDR3 contains 13 residues. The germline V gene encodes CDR1 SNHLY and CDR2 FYNNEI. This CDR3 is CASSVENLYEQYF. In DNA form, the CDR3 reads TGTGCCAGCAGTGTAGAAAACCTCTACGAGCAGTACTTC.

This chain uses TRBV10-3 with TRBJ2-7; 13 positions agree with TRBD2. CDR1 is ENHRY and CDR2 is SYGVKD in the germline V gene. J gave up 7 bases and V 6 bases, and 15 bases lay outside the gene matches. The CDR3 is made up of 17 amino acids. The CDR3 region is CAIRVGTSGEYAEEQYF. The DNA for the CDR3 is TGTGCCATCAGGGTCGGGACTAGCGGGGAGTACGCGGAAGAGCAGTACTTC.

The chain carries TRBV6-5 and TRBJ1-5, with TRBD1 matching 12 bases. Germline-derived CDR1 and CDR2 are MNHEY and SVGAGI. The CDR3 has 15 amino acids. J lost 7 bases, V lost 4 bases, and 5 bases had no gene match. This chain's CDR3 is CASSSGQGARQPQHF. CDR3 in DNA: TGTGCCAGCAGTTCGGGACAGGGGGCTCGACAGCCCCAGCATTTT.

The chain couples TRBV7-9 to TRBJ2-3, with D possibly being TRBD2 (6 bases). Germline assignment: CDR1 SEHNR and CDR2 FQNEAQ (reference sequence). CDR3 length: 14 amino acids. The germline V and J ends were trimmed by 2 bases and 2 bases, with 8 bases remaining between them. CDR3 loop: CASSLSGVTDTQYF. The CDR3 DNA follows: TGTGCCAGCAGCTTATCGGGGGTCACAGATACGCAGTATTTT.

The CDR3 sequence: CASSLYQGGDHGYTF. CDR3 DNA sequence: TGTGCCAGCAGTTTATACCAGGGTGGGGATCATGGCTACACCTTC. The rearrangement joins TRBV27 to TRBJ1-2; possible D gene TRBD1, 5 bases. The V end lost 1 base, the J end lost 6 bases, and 15 bases lay between the germline ends. From germline, CDR1 is MNHEY and CDR2 SMNVEV (reference sequence). This CDR3 contains 15 residues.